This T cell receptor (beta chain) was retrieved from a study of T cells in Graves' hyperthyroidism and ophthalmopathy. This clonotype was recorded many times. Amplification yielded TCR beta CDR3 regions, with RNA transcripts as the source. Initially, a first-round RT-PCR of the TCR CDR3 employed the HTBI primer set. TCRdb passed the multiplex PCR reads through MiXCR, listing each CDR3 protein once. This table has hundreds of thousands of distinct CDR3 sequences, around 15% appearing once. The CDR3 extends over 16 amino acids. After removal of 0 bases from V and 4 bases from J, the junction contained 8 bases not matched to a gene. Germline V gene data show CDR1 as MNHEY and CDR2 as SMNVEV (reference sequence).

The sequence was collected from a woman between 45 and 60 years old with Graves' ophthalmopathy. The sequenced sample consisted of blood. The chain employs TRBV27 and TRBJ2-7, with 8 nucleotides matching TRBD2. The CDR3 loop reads CASSLSILADTYEQYF. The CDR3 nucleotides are TGTGCCAGCAGTTTATCGATACTAGCGGACACTTACGAGCAGTACTTC.